The 6 T cell receptor beta chains presented below share a single source sample, sequenced in a study of beta chain features in type 1 diabetes. The study, taken as a whole, reports: People with Type 1 diabetes carried modestly yet significantly shorter TCRB CDR3s in all four CD4+ subsets.

The antigens these receptors bind are not known. Sequencing targeted expressed TCRB transcripts, as all isolated RNA had been reverse transcribed. The table came from immunoSEQ multiplex PCR; TCRdb's copy has only in-frame clones and leaves some out. The data contain about 340,000 clones, 13% of them singletons. Sequencing was carried out using naive CD4+ T cells from blood. The receptors were sampled from a woman aged 18-29 years with type 1 diabetes.

This clone was detected a few times. The chain carries TRBV29-1 and TRBJ2-3; 8 nucleotides line up with TRBD1. In germline, CDR1 is SQVTM, CDR2 ANQGSEA. This CDR3 has 16 amino acids. Trimming removed 1 base from V and 0 bases from J; junction bases left unmatched: 6. DNA for the CDR3: TGCAGCGTTGAAGTTATCGGGACAGGTAGCACAGATACGCAGTATTTT. Translated: CSVEVIGTGSTDTQYF.

The chain combines TRBV30 with TRBJ1-1, with unresolved D. This CDR3 region has 13 residues. Looked up from germline, CDR1 is GTSNPN and CDR2 is SVGIG (reference sequence). Trimming stripped 1 base from V and 5 bases from J, with 11 bases between. CDR3 in DNA: TGTGCCTGGAGTGGGGTCCGGGGAACTGAAGCTTTCTTT. As protein: CAWSGVRGTEAFF.

V gene TRBV2 combines with J gene TRBJ1-3; 8 nucleotides line up with TRBD1. Germline CDR1 is SNHLY and CDR2 is FYNNEI. V trimming: 4 bases; J trimming: 0 bases; junction bases outside the gene matches: 2. There are 15 residues in the CDR3. CDR3 in amino acids: CASSGQGSSGNTIYF. CDR3 nucleotides: TGTGCCAGCAGTGGACAGGGGAGCTCTGGAAACACCATATATTTT.

The chain recombines TRBV27 with TRBJ2-7, with 10 bases aligning to TRBD1. Germline trimming cut 2 bases from V and 4 bases from J; bases unmatched to any gene: 5. This CDR3 region has 15 residues. Per the germline V gene, CDR1 is MNHEY and CDR2 is SMNVEV (reference sequence). The CDR3 sequence is CASSLGTGVGYEQYF. The CDR3 DNA reads as TGTGCCAGCAGTTTAGGGACAGGGGTCGGTTACGAGCAGTACTTC.

This clone was counted only a few times. This chain links TRBV20-1 with TRBJ1-2; 9 bases fit TRBD1. Trimming removed 6 bases from V and 7 bases from J; junction bases left unmatched: 3. The CDR3 has 11 residues. CDR1 and CDR2 from the germline V gene are DFQATT and SNEGSKA (reference sequence). The CDR3 spells CSARQGVGYTF. CDR3 sequence (DNA): TGCAGTGCCAGACAGGGGGTTGGCTACACCTTC.

The chain joins TRBV4-1 to TRBJ2-1, with 10 bases aligning to TRBD2. Germline CDR1 is MGHRA and CDR2 is YSYEKL. CDR3 length: 15 residues. V shed 5 bases and J 6 bases; nucleotides not matched to a gene: 7. The CDR3 is CASSKLAGLGNEQFF. CDR3 nucleotides: TGCGCCAGCAGCAAACTAGCGGGATTGGGCAATGAGCAGTTCTTC.